The TCR beta chain described here comes from a study of T cell changes during pregnancy in multiple sclerosis. Assay: immunoSEQ multiplex PCR; the TCRdb copy retains only in-frame clones and omits some. The sample holds more than 40,000 clones, almost 95% seen once. The ends were cut back, 0 bases at V and 3 bases at J, with 13 bases in the middle. The CDR3 is 15 amino acids. The germline CDR1 and CDR2 sequences are SGHRS and YFSETQ. V gene TRBV5-1 combines with J gene TRBJ2-7; a possible D gene is TRBD1 (6 bases). This specimen was CD8+ T cells from peripheral blood mononuclear cells, taken in the first trimester of pregnancy. The sequence derives from a female donor with multiple sclerosis, enrolled in a pregnancy study. The CDR3 protein is CASSLEPGVGYEQYF. In DNA, the CDR3 is TGCGCCAGCAGCTTGGAGCCAGGGGTGGGCTACGAGCAGTACTTC.